One TCR beta chain is described in this entry. Its antigen is not identified. This CDR3 contains 13 residues. The germline CDR1 and CDR2 sequences are SGHDN and FVKESK. Deletions cut 6 bases from V and 2 bases from J, with 10 bases between. This entry is derived from a study of T cell repertoires in cytomegalovirus infection. TCRdb passed the reads through MiXCR, listing each CDR3 protein once. The sample has about 310,000 distinct CDR3 sequences, 25% seen once. The sample was cultured PBMCs, taken from culture after CMV antigen stimulation. This sequence originates from a human donor in good health (CMV status not recorded). Some clones in this sample may be carry-over from other donors' samples. The rearrangement links TRBV14 to TRBJ2-5, with D unclear. CDR3 nucleotide sequence: TGTGCCAGCAGGGGGTTCTCTCAAGAGACCCAGTACTTC. Its protein product is CASRGFSQETQYF.